This T cell receptor (beta chain) was obtained from a study of blood T cell repertoires in COVID-19. In the study overall: COVID-19 samples, acute and convalescent, were from the United States, Italy and Spain. Sources were T cells, B-cell-depleted T cells, or PBMCs; the material itself was cDNA or gDNA.

Source study methods: The assay estimated nucleated cells by amplifying reference gene primers. Sequencing was performed with immunoSEQ multiplex PCR; in TCRdb, only in-frame clones are kept and a portion is missing. The DNA was the basis for D and trimming; V, J and clone size are from that table. This table has fewer than 200,000 clones, around 80% appearing once. Germline V gene lookup returns CDR1 SQVTM and CDR2 ANQGSEA. V was clipped by 6 bases and J by 1 base, with 9 bases between them. This CDR3 is built from 13 residues. The specimen was peripheral blood. The sequence came from a man aged 55 to 70 with acute or convalescent COVID-19. This chain uses TRBV29-1 with TRBJ2-2, with a possible D match to TRBD1 (6 bases). CDR3 in amino acids: CSVPGQNTGELFF. CDR3 bases: TGCAGCGTCCCGGGACAGAACACCGGGGAGCTGTTTTTT.